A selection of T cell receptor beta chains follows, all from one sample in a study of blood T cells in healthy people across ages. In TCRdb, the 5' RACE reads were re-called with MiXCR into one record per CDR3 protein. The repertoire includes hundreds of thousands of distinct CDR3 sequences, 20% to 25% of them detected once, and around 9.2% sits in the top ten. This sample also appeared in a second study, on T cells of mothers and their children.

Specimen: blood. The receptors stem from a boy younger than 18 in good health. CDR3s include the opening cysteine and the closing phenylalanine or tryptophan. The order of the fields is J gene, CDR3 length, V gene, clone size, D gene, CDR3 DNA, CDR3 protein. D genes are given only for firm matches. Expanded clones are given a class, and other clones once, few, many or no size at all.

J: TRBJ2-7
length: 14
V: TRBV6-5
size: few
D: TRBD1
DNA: TGTGCCAGCAGTTCTACAGGGGGCAGCGACGAGCAGTACTTC
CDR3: CASSSTGGSDEQYF

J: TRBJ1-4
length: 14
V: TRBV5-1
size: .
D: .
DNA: TGCGCCAGCAGCCCCGTGGCAGGGGTGGAAAAACTGTTTTTT
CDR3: CASSPVAGVEKLFF

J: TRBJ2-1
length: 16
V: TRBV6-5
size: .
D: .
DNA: TGTGCCAGCAGTTACTCTGTGGGTGGGGGGACGAATGAGCAGTTCTTC
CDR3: CASSYSVGGGTNEQFF

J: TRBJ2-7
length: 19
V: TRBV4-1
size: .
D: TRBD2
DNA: TGCGCCAGCAGCCAAGAAGGGGCACTAGCGGGAGGAGCCTCCTACGAGCAGTACTTC
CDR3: CASSQEGALAGGASYEQYF

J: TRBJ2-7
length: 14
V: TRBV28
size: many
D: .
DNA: TGTGCCAGCAGTTTATGGGGGCCGAACTACGAGCAGTACTTC
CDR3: CASSLWGPNYEQYF

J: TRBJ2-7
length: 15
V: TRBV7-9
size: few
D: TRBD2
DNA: TGTGCCAGCAGCTATACTAGCGGGAGGGTCTACGAGCAGTACTTC
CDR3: CASSYTSGRVYEQYF

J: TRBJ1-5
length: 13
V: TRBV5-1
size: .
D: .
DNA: TGCGCCAGCAGTGCAGGGGTAAATCAGCCCCAGCATTTT
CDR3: CASSAGVNQPQHF

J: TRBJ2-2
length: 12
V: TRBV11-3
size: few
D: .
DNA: TGTGCCAGCCCCAGGAGCACCGGGGAGCTGTTTTTT
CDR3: CASPRSTGELFF

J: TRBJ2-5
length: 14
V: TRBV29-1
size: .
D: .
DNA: TGCAGCGTCCGGGACACTATTTACCAAGAGACCCAGTACTTC
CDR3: CSVRDTIYQETQYF

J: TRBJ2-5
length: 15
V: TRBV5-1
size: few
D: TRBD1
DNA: TGCGCCAGCAGACCCACAGGGGAGATTGGAGAGACCCAGTACTTC
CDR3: CASRPTGEIGETQYF

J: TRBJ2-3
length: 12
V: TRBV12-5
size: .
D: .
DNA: TGTGCTAGTGGTTTGTACGGAGATACGCAGTATTTT
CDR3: CASGLYGDTQYF

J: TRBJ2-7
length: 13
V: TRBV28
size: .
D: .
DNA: TGTGCCAGCAGTTGGTCGACGAGCTCCGAGCAGTACTTC
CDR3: CASSWSTSSEQYF

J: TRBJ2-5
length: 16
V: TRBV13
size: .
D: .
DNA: TGTGCCAGCAGTTCTACCGGGAAAGGGCCACAAGAGACCCAGTACTTC
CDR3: CASSSTGKGPQETQYF

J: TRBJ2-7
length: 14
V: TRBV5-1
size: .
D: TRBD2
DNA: TGCGCCAGCAGCACCACTAGCGGAACCTACGAGCAGTACTTC
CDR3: CASSTTSGTYEQYF

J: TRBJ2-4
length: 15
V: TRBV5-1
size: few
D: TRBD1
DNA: TGCGCCAGCTGTTCAGGGACAGCGACTAACAACATTCAGTACTTC
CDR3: CASCSGTATNNIQYF

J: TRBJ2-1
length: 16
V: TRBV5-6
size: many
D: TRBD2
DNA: TGTGCCAGCAGCTGGACTAGCGGAAGCTCCTACAATGAGCAGTTCTTC
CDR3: CASSWTSGSSYNEQFF

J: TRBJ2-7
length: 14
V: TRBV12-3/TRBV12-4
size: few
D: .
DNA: TGTGCCAGCAGTTTAGCTGGGCTATCAGGCGAGCAGTACTTC
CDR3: CASSLAGLSGEQYF

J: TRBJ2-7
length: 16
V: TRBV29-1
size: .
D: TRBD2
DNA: TGCAGCGTGCCAGTAGCGGGGCGGTTTTGGAGCTACGAGCAGTACTTC
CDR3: CSVPVAGRFWSYEQYF

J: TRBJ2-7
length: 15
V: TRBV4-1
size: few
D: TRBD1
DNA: TGCGCCAGCAGCCACACCCCAGGGGGCCCCTACGAGCAGTACTTC
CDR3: CASSHTPGGPYEQYF

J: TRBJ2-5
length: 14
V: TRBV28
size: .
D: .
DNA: TGTGCCAGCAGTTATATGGGGATTCAAGAGACCCAGTACTTC
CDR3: CASSYMGIQETQYF

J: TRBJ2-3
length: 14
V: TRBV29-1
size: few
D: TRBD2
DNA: TGCAGCGTTGGTCGGGAGGGTAGCACAGATACGCAGTATTTT
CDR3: CSVGREGSTDTQYF

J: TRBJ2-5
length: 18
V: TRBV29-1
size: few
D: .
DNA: TGCAGCGTTGAAGATTCATTCGGCGGAGACATTCAGCAAGAGACCCAGTACTTC
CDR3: CSVEDSFGGDIQQETQYF

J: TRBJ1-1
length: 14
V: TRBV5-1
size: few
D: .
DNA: TGCGCCAGCAGCCTAGGGGGGAAGAACACTGAAGCTTTCTTT
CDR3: CASSLGGKNTEAFF

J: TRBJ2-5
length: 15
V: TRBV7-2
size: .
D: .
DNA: TGTGCCAGCAGCTCTTGGAGAGAACTACAAGAGACCCAGTACTTC
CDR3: CASSSWRELQETQYF

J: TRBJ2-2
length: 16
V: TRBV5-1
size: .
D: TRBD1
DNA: TGCGCCAGCAGCTACCAGCGGACAGGGAACACCGGGGAGCTGTTTTTT
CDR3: CASSYQRTGNTGELFF

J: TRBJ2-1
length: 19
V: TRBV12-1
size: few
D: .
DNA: TGTGCCAGCAGCTTTGCGGCGGTAGCGGGAGGACCGGGCTACAATGAGCAGTTCTTC
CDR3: CASSFAAVAGGPGYNEQFF

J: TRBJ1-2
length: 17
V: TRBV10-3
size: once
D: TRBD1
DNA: TGTGCCATCAGTGAGTTTGGAGGGGGCCAAGCTAACTATGGCTACACCTTC
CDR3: CAISEFGGGQANYGYTF

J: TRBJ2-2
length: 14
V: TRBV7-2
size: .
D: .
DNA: TGTGCCAGCAGCCCGGGTGAAATACCCGGGGAGCTGTTTTTT
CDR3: CASSPGEIPGELFF

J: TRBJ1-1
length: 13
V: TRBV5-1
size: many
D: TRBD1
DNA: TGTGCCAGCAGTTTAACAGGGGACACTGAAGCTTTCTTT
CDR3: CASSLTGDTEAFF

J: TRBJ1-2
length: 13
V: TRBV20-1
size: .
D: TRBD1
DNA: TGCAGTGCTAGAGATCGGGGACAGGGGATGGACACCTTC
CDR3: CSARDRGQGMDTF

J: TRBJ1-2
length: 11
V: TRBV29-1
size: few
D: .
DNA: TGCAGCGTTGACCTAAGCTATGGCTACACCTTC
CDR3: CSVDLSYGYTF

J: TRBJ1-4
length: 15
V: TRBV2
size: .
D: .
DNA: TGTGCCAGCACAGGACAGCTTGCGACTAATGAAAAACTGTTTTTT
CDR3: CASTGQLATNEKLFF

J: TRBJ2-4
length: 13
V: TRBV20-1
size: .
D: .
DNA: TGCAGTGCCCCTGACAGCGCCAAAAACATTCAGTACTTC
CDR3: CSAPDSAKNIQYF

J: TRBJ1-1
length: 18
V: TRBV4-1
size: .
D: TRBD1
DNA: TGCGCCAGCAGCCAAGTCTCGGGACAGTCCCCCGAGAACACTGAAGCTTTCTTT
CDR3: CASSQVSGQSPENTEAFF

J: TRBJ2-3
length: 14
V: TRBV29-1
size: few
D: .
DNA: TGCAGCGTTTCCAGACAGTCGAGCACAGATACGCAGTATTTT
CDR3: CSVSRQSSTDTQYF

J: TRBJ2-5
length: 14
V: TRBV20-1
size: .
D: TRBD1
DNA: TGCAGTGCTCCGGGACAGGGGCAAATTGAGACCCAGTACTTC
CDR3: CSAPGQGQIETQYF

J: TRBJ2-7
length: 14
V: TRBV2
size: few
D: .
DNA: TGTGCCAGCAGTGTCTACGCGGGGATCTACGAGCAGTACTTC
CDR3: CASSVYAGIYEQYF

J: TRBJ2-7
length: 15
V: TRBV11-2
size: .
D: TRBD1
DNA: TGTGCCAGCAGCTCCTACCTACGACAGGGCCACGAGCAGTACTTC
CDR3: CASSSYLRQGHEQYF

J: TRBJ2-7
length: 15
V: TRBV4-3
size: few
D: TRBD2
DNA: TGCGCCAGCAGCCAATTGGCGGGGGTCTCCTACGAGCAGTACTTC
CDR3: CASSQLAGVSYEQYF

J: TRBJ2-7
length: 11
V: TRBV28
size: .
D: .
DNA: TGTGCCAGCAGCCGACCTTACGAGCAGTACTTC
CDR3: CASSRPYEQYF

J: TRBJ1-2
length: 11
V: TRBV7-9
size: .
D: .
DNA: TGTGCCAGCAGCCCCCTCCGTGGCTACACCTTC
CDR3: CASSPLRGYTF

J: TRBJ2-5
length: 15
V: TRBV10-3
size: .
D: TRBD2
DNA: TGTGCCATCAGTCTAGCGGGGGAGAACCAAGAGACCCAGTACTTC
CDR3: CAISLAGENQETQYF

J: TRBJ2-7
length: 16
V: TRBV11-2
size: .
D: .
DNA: TGTGCCAGCAGCGCCATCCAGGGCCAAAGCTCCTACGAGCAGTACTTC
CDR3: CASSAIQGQSSYEQYF

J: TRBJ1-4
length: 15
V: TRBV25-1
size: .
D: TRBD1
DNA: TGTGCCAGCAGTGCGTTCGGGACAGGGAGTGAAAAACTGTTTTTT
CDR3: CASSAFGTGSEKLFF

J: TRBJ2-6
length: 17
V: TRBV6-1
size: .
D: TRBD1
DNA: TGTGCCAGCAGGCTCGACAGGGGGCTATTTGGGGCCAACGTCCTGACTTTC
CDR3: CASRLDRGLFGANVLTF

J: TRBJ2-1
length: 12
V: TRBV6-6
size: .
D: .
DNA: TGTGCCAGCAGTTACGTGTCCAATGAGCAGTTCTTC
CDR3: CASSYVSNEQFF

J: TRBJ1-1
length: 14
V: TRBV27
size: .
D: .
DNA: TGTGCCAGCAGTTTATCACAGAGGAACACTGAAGCTTTCTTT
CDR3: CASSLSQRNTEAFF

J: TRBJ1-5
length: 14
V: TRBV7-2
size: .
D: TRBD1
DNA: TGTGCCAGCAGCTCGACAGGGGCGGATCAGCCCCAGCATTTT
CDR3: CASSSTGADQPQHF

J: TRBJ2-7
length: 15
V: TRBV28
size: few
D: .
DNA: TGTGCCAGCAACCCCTTTAGGGGTTCCTCCTACGAGCAGTACTTC
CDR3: CASNPFRGSSYEQYF

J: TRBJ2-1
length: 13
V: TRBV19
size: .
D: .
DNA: TGTGCCAGTAGTATCTTTGGACCGAATGAGCAGTTCTTC
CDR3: CASSIFGPNEQFF

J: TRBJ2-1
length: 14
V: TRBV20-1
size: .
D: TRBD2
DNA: TGCAGTGCATGGAAGACTAGCACAGATAATGAGCAGTTCTTC
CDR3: CSAWKTSTDNEQFF

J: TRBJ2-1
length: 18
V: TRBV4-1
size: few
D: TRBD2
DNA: TGCGCCAGCAGCCAAGAATCGGAGCGCGGGGGGGCCTACAATGAGCAGTTCTTC
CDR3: CASSQESERGGAYNEQFF

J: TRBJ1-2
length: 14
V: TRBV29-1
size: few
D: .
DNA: TGCAGCGTCTCGTCGACAGAAGACTTCTATGGCTACACCTTC
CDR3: CSVSSTEDFYGYTF

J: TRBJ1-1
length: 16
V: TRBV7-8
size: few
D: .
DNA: TGTGCCAGCAGCTTAAGCGGCGTAGGGAGGAACACTGAAGCTTTCTTT
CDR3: CASSLSGVGRNTEAFF